This T cell receptor beta chain was obtained from a study of T cells in Graves' hyperthyroidism and ophthalmopathy (dated by TCRdb to about 2019). With regard to the full study: Peripheral blood was collected at initial diagnosis, before any treatment. The 75 to 100 discovery patients were divided at random into training and test sets in a 7:3 ratio. To identify TCR V-J signatures that set the groups apart, the researchers used a discovery cohort of 100 patients, made up of approximately 43 with Graves' ophthalmopathy and some 58 with stable Graves' hyperthyroidism. Thyroid tissue and blood T-cell repertoires from more than five Graves' hyperthyroidism patients were also compared in the study. The paper describes TCR Vbeta CDR3 sequencing of 135 peripheral blood samples, made up of 43 ophthalmopathy patients, approximately 76 hyperthyroidism patients and approximately 17 progressor patients. Once sampling was done, hyperthyroidism patients were given methimazole at a starting dose of 30 mg daily, whereas ophthalmopathy patients were given high-dose intravenous methylprednisolone. An independent validation cohort of about 19 hyperthyroidism patients and more than 15 patients who later progressed to ophthalmopathy tested prospective prediction of ophthalmopathy.

Stable Graves' hyperthyroidism was defined as the absence of progression to ophthalmopathy over 18 months of follow-up. Hyperthyroidism patients were newly diagnosed, had a disease duration of under 2 months, and were aged 18 to 65 years. Any patient with an uncontrolled infection, another autoimmune disease, pregnancy or lactation was excluded. Diagnoses relied on clinical symptoms, serum thyroxine and TRAb, thyroid ultrasound and orbital computed tomography. PBMCs were isolated from 10 ml of fresh peripheral blood by Ficoll-Paque density gradient centrifugation. Trizol reagent was used to extract total RNA, and RNA quality was then checked on an Agilent 2100 Bioanalyzer. Amplification of TCR beta CDR3 regions was carried out from RNA transcripts. The TCR CDR3 was subjected to a first round of RT-PCR using the HTBI primer set and the Qiagen OneStep RT-PCR kit. The libraries were constructed in a second round of multiplex PCR and then size-selected and purified. The libraries were sequenced on an Illumina HiSeq2000 using paired-end 100 bp reads. Turning to the authors' computational methods: SOAPnuke was used to process the raw data, with reads discarded if the reads contained adapters or uncalled bases, had a mean Phred below 15, or lacked an exact constant-primer or identifier match. High-quality paired reads were merged with COPE v1.2.5, and unique nucleotide sequences were defined as clonotypes. MiTCR v1.1 was used to align the clonotypes against IMGT TRBV, TRBD and TRBJ reference segments. Analysis was restricted to V-J combinations with a frequency above 0.0001, which covered approximately 99% of repertoires. The TCS score was defined as the ratio of F50 (clonal expansion) to E x V (chaos), calculated using BLOSUM62-based TCRdist between CDR3 peptides within each V-J. Welch's t-statistics and random forest reduced several hundred V-J features to 10 to 15, which were used in a naive Bayes classifier (R e1071). TCRdb itself trimmed the public reads at Q25 with fastp, ran MiXCR and retained productive beta chains. Entries are consolidated by CDR3 protein sequence, retaining the most common genes and DNA. The V and J calls were determined by TCRdb, not by the authors. The sample has approximately 210,000 distinct CDR3 sequences on record, approximately 17% of them singletons. The top ten clonotypes cover roughly 53% of the sample.

Broader findings and caveats from the paper: During validation, the model predicted progression to ophthalmopathy a median of around six months ahead of onset, with around 70% sensitivity and under 85% specificity. Ophthalmopathy was separated from stable hyperthyroidism by a 13 V-J signature model, with about 88% sensitivity and approximately 84% specificity obtained in cross-validation and 80%/75% obtained in testing. Sample size was not statistically predetermined, and investigators were not blinded to group allocation. Most expanded thyroid clonotypes (frequency above 0.001) were also detected in blood, a finding suggesting that blood repertoires may reflect thyroid immune responses.

Regarding this clonotype: This receptor's antigen is unknown. No base qualities exist here, and no much larger clone lies one base off it.

V and J lose 8 bases and 2 bases, and a span of 11 bases separates them. The CDR3 contains 13 residues, cysteine and phenylalanine counted. Kept here is only the CDR3 DNA, which spans 39 bases and is read in frame from base 1. CDR1 is given as MNHNS and CDR2 as SASEGT, both from the germline V gene. This sequence originates from a man aged 50 or older with Graves' hyperthyroidism. Sequencing was carried out using blood. The sequence joins TRBV6-1 to TRBJ2-3; TRBD2 might be the D gene, on 6 matching bases. CDR3 reads: CASLGRDTDTQYF. In nucleotides, the sequence is TGTGCCAGCCTAGGGCGGGACACAGATACGCAGTATTTT.